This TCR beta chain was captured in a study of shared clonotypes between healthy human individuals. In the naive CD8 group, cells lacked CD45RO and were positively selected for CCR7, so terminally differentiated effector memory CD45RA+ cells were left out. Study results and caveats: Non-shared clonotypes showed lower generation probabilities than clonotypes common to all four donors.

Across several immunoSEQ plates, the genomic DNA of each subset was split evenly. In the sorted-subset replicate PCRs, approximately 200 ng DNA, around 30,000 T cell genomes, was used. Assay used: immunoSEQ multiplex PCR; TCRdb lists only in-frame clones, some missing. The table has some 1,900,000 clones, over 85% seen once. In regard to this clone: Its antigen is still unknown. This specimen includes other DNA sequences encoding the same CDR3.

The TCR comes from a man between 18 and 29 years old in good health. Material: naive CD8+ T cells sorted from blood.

The CDR3 sequence: CASSQEGGSYEQYF. CDR3 bases: TGTGCCAGCAGCCAAGAGGGGGGCAGCTACGAGCAGTACTTC. This chain joins TRBV14 and TRBJ2-7; the D gene could be TRBD1 or TRBD2 (6 bases each). There are 14 residues in the CDR3. V was trimmed by 0 bases and J by 3 bases, leaving 9 bases between them. Germline V gene lookup returns CDR1 SGHDN and CDR2 FVKESK.